The rows below give T cell receptor beta chains drawn from one sample of a study of response to subunit inactivated influenza vaccine. MiXCR, applied by TCRdb to the RT-PCR reads, yields one record per CDR3 protein. This table has 500,000 to 550,000 distinct CDR3 sequences, 7.6% appearing once. The starting material was PBMCs from blood, obtained about 24 months after vaccination. The receptor source for this set is a man aged 50-75 years who received an inactivated influenza vaccine. CDR3s include the opening cysteine and the closing phenylalanine or tryptophan. Each record gives: J gene, V gene, CDR3 protein.

>TRBJ2-5|TRBV10-3
CAISVVSSGTLGETQYF
>TRBJ2-6|TRBV19
CASRTGANVLTF
>TRBJ1-1|TRBV25-1
CASRAGNVVSEAFF
>TRBJ2-7|TRBV11-2
CASRRPGTRSYEQYF
>TRBJ2-1|TRBV20-1
CSARGILAGGGDEQFF
>TRBJ1-1|TRBV10-3
CAISSVGDTEVFF
>TRBJ2-7|TRBV20-1
CSAMKPPYEQYF
>TRBJ2-1|TRBV3-1
CASSLMYGFGRGEQFF
>TRBJ2-3|TRBV25-1
CASSYGQPTDTQYF
>TRBJ2-1|TRBV7-2
CASAPVGGLDEQFF
>TRBJ1-5|TRBV15
CATSRGSGPGNQPQHF
>TRBJ2-7|TRBV20-1
CSAPAGANYYEQYF
>TRBJ1-5|TRBV15
CATSRGLQPQHF
>TRBJ2-3|TRBV4-3
CASSQEYGRVADTQYF
>TRBJ2-7|TRBV12-3/TRBV12-4
CASSQLAGGYEQYF
>TRBJ2-3|TRBV12-3/TRBV12-4
CASSFPGLANTDTQYF
>TRBJ2-6|TRBV10-3
CAISDISGANVLTF
>TRBJ2-1|TRBV19
CASSIDGYNEQFF
>TRBJ1-1|TRBV5-1
CASSLGAAGAPPAEAFF
>TRBJ1-1|TRBV4-2
CASSTVAIVGAFF
>TRBJ2-3|TRBV3-1
CASCPNYGTGGKTDTQYF
>TRBJ2-7|TRBV4-2
CASSQEVKGNEQYF
>TRBJ1-2|TRBV7-9
CASSLVPGIHGYTF
>TRBJ2-7|TRBV4-3
CASSQGGGGDEQYF
>TRBJ2-4|TRBV11-2
CASSLYGGNIQYF
>TRBJ2-1|TRBV27
CASSPNLGQGEIF
>TRBJ2-1|TRBV7-2
CASSFRGTSDNEQFF
>TRBJ2-2|TRBV6-2/TRBV6-3
CASSPRSANTGELFF
>TRBJ1-3|TRBV28
CASSFLRGLSGNTIYF
>TRBJ2-3|TRBV5-1
CASSLGDWARNTQYF
>TRBJ2-7|TRBV7-8
CASSLIRLAGQFYEQYF
>TRBJ1-2|TRBV12-3/TRBV12-4
CASSFEGTAGYTF
>TRBJ2-2|TRBV4-1
CASSQAAGRRTGELFF
>TRBJ1-6|TRBV20-1
CSARPGTGGYELLHF
>TRBJ1-1|TRBV29-1
CSVDSPRNTEAFF
>TRBJ2-5|TRBV5-1
CASSPGQGAETQYF
>TRBJ2-3|TRBV5-6
CASSLDFAVRGDTQYF
>TRBJ2-2|TRBV28
CASRRGAGTNTGELFF
>TRBJ2-5|TRBV7-9
CASSPLANQETQYF
>TRBJ2-1|TRBV12-3/TRBV12-4
CASSLGWNEQFF
>TRBJ2-1|TRBV5-1
CASSSLTSGRQSGEQFF
>TRBJ1-5|TRBV20-1
CSARDFRQGGNQPQHF
>TRBJ2-1|TRBV9
CASSETSGKLHEQFF
>TRBJ2-3|TRBV18
CASSPPVRDDTQYF
>TRBJ2-3|TRBV12-3/TRBV12-4
CASKTTTTTDTQYF
>TRBJ1-5|TRBV5-1
CASSLAAGNQLQHF